This entry concerns a single T cell receptor beta chain. This clonotype came up many times. Its antigen specificity is not known. No base quality values were provided; no much bigger clone lies one nucleotide off. The sample belongs to a study of T-cell reconstitution after alpha-beta-depleted transplantation in children (dated by TCRdb to the mid-2010s). For context, the study as a whole: T-cell immune reconstitution after TCRalphabeta/CD19-depleted allogeneic hematopoietic cell transplantation in children was quantitatively tracked in the study by means of TCR repertoire profiling.

Receptor libraries were prepared by PCR. The sample was run on an Illumina HiSeq 2500. To normalize quantification of the TCRbeta repertoire, the TCR libraries were built with molecular barcoding that relied on unique molecular identifiers. In TCRdb, the public reads were trimmed at Q25 with fastp and aligned with MiXCR, with productive beta chains retained. Under each unique CDR3 protein, matching rows form one entry showing the most common genes and DNA. The sample records about 240,000 distinct CDR3 sequences, 9.5% to 15% of which are singletons. Over 2.5% of the sample is in the top ten clones. Counted from cysteine to phenylalanine, this CDR3 has 14 amino acids. Here the CDR3 DNA is all that survives: 42 bases in frame from base 1. From V the trimming removes 4 bases and from J it removes 2 bases, while the gene matches leave 5 bases of the junction unaccounted for. Based on the germline V gene, the CDR1 and CDR2 sequences are SGHRS and YFSETQ.

The sequenced sample was PBMCs from the stem cell graft donor, obtained from the stem cell graft. This clonotype was obtained from a human donor who donated a stem cell graft to a child with acute lymphoblastic leukemia. The rearranged chain carries TRBV5-1 and TRBJ2-5; a stretch of 7 junction bases matches TRBD1. The DNA reads TGCGCCAGCAGCCCAGGGACAGTACAAGAGACCCAGTACTTC. It is translated as CASSPGTVQETQYF.